These T cell receptor beta chains were read from a single sample in a study of shared clonotypes between healthy human individuals. The method was immunoSEQ multiplex PCR; TCRdb's version includes in-frame clones alone and lacks a portion of them. This sample carries more than 2 million clones, over 85% of them seen once, and the ten largest clones take around 1.7%. The sequenced material came from naive CD8+ T cells from PBMCs. The source is a man between 18 and 35 years old in good health. Some clones in this sample may be carry-over from other donors' samples. Each CDR3 is given with its conserved first and last residue. The order of the fields is D gene, J gene, V gene, clone size, CDR3 protein, CDR3 DNA. A D gene is named only where the DNA matches it firmly. Clone size appears in some rows only: once, few, many, or a class for an expanded clone.

TRBD2 TRBJ2-3 TRBV27 once CASTPGGMDTQYF TGTGCCAGCACCCCGGGGGGAATGGATACGCAGTATTTT
TRBD1 TRBJ2-6 TRBV9 NA CASSSRDRGPGANVLTF TGTGCCAGCAGCAGCCGGGACAGGGGTCCTGGGGCCAACGTCCTGACTTTC
NA TRBJ2-7 TRBV9 NA CASSVGGSYEQYF TGTGCCAGCAGCGTAGGCGGCTCCTACGAGCAGTACTTC
TRBD1 TRBJ1-5 TRBV19 NA CASRVDREGDQPQHF TGTGCCAGTAGGGTGGACAGGGAGGGGGATCAGCCCCAGCATTTT
NA TRBJ1-1 TRBV7-8 NA CASSLRGADTLRAFF TGTGCCAGCAGCCTCCGGGGGGCCGACACCCTCAGGGCTTTCTTT
NA TRBJ2-1 TRBV27 NA CASSLSRLYNEQFF TGTGCCAGCAGTTTATCTCGCTTATACAATGAGCAGTTCTTC
NA TRBJ1-2 TRBV5-4 NA CAYTAGYYGYTF TGTGCCTACACGGCAGGGTACTATGGCTACACCTTC
NA TRBJ2-2 TRBV10-3 NA CAISPNTGELFF TGTGCCATCAGCCCCAACACCGGGGAGCTGTTTTTT
NA TRBJ1-2 TRBV5-1 once CASSLDGGAGYTF TGCGCCAGCAGCTTGGACGGGGGAGCTGGCTACACCTTC
NA TRBJ2-7 TRBV25-1 NA CASSDPGSSYEQYF TGTGCCAGCAGTGACCCCGGGAGCTCCTACGAGCAGTACTTC
NA TRBJ2-7 TRBV29-1 NA CSAKTGPTSYEQYF TGCAGCGCCAAAACGGGGCCCACTTCCTACGAGCAGTACTTC
NA TRBJ2-5 TRBV4-3 NA CASSRGGHAQETQYF TGCGCCAGCAGCCGGGGGGGACATGCCCAAGAGACCCAGTACTTC
NA TRBJ2-3 TRBV9 NA CASSPRLFDTQYF TGTGCCAGCAGCCCCCGTTTGTTCGATACGCAGTATTTT
NA TRBJ1-2 TRBV29-1 NA CSVKTPPGGYTF TGCAGCGTAAAGACTCCTCCTGGGGGCTACACCTTC
NA TRBJ2-1 TRBV28 NA CASSAGQSADVSSSYNEQFF TGTGCCAGCAGTGCCGGACAGTCAGCCGACGTTTCGAGCTCCTACAATGAGCAGTTCTTC
NA TRBJ2-3 TRBV4-2 NA CASSQGGLPDTQYF TGTGCCAGCAGCCAAGGGGGACTCCCGGATACGCAGTATTTT
NA TRBJ1-2 TRBV29-1 NA CSVEQGGPDYGYTF TGCAGCGTTGAGCAGGGAGGGCCTGACTATGGCTACACCTTC
NA TRBJ2-5 TRBV5-1 NA CASSPYLRQGWGEETQYF TGCGCCAGCAGCCCCTACCTTAGACAGGGTTGGGGGGAAGAGACCCAGTACTTC
TRBD2 TRBJ2-1 TRBV28 NA CASRSGTSGSWSYNEQFF TGTGCCAGCAGATCCGGGACTAGCGGGAGTTGGTCCTACAATGAGCAGTTCTTC
NA TRBJ2-1 TRBV27 NA CASSLSAGLTYNEQFF TGTGCCAGCAGTTTATCGGCGGGTCTTACCTACAATGAGCAGTTCTTC
TRBD1 TRBJ1-1 TRBV11-2 NA CASSWNLWTGEEMNTEAFF TGTGCCAGCAGCTGGAACTTATGGACAGGGGAGGAAATGAACACTGAAGCTTTCTTT
TRBD2 TRBJ2-3 TRBV10-1 NA CASWGWREGCTDTQYF TGCGCCAGCTGGGGTTGGCGGGAGGGCTGCACAGATACGCAGTATTTT
NA TRBJ1-2 TRBV5-4 NA CASSLGSTGGLWYGYTF TGTGCCAGCAGCTTGGGGAGTACTGGGGGGCTCTGGTATGGCTACACCTTC
TRBD2 TRBJ2-3 TRBV2 NA CASSAASGSDTQYF TGTGCCAGCAGTGCGGCTAGCGGGAGTGATACGCAGTATTTT
NA TRBJ1-4 TRBV2 NA CASSGFGPTNEKLFF TGTGCCAGCAGTGGATTCGGGCCAACTAATGAAAAACTGTTTTTT
TRBD1 TRBJ2-7 TRBV13 NA CASGPGQPSYEQYF TGTGCCAGCGGACCGGGACAGCCCTCCTACGAGCAGTACTTC
NA TRBJ1-5 TRBV27 NA CASSLRDSNQPQHF TGTGCCAGCAGTTTGCGAGACAGCAATCAGCCCCAGCATTTT
TRBD2 TRBJ2-3 TRBV7-9 NA CASTRPVGGGFTDTQYF TGTGCCAGCACCCGGCCGGTAGGCGGGGGGTTCACAGATACGCAGTATTTT